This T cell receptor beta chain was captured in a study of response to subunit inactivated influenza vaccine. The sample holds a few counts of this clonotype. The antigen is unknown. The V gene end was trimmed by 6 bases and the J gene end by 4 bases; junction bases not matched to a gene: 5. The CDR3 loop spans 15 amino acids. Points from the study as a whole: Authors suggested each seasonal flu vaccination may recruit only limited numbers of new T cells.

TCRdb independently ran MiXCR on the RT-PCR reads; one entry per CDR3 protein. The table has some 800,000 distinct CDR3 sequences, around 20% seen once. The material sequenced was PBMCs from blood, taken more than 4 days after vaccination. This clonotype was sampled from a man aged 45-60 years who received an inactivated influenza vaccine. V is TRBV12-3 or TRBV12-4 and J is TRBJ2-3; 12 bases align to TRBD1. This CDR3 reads CASSPWDRGPDTQYF. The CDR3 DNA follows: TGTGCCAGCAGCCCATGGGACAGGGGGCCAGATACGCAGTATTTT.